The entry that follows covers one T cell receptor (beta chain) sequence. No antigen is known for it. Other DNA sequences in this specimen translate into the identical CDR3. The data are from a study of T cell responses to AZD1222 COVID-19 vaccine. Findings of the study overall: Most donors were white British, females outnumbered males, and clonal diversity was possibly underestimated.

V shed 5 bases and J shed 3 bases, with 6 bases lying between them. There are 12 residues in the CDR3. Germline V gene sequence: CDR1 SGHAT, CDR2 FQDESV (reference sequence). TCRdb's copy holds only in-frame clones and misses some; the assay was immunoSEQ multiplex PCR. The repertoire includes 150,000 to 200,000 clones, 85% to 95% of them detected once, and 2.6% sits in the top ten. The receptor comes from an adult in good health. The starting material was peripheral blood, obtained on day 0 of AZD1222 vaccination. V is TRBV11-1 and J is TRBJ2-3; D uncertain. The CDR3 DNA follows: TGTGCCAGCAGCCAAGGTACAGATACGCAGTATTTT. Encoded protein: CASSQGTDTQYF.